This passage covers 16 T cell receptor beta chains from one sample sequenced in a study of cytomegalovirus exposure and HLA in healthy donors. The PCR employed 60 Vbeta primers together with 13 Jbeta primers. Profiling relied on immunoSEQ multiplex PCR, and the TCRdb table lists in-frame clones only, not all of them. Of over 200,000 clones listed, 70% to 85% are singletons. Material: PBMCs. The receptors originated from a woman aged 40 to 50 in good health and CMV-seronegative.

The CDR3 here is CASSQALTYGYTF. CDR3 nucleotide sequence: TGCGCCAGCAGCCAAGCACTCACCTATGGCTACACCTTC. This chain uses TRBV4-1 with TRBJ1-2; D gene uncertain. The germline V gene has CDR1 MGHRA and CDR2 YSYEKL. CDR3 size: 13 residues. V was shortened by 1 base and J by 4 bases, with 7 bases between the two germline ends.

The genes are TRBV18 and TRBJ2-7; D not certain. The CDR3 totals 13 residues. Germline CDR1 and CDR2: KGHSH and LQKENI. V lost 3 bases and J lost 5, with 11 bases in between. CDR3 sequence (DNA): TGTGCCAGCTCACCCCCCAGTAAAAACGAGCAGTACTTC. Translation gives CASSPPSKNEQYF.

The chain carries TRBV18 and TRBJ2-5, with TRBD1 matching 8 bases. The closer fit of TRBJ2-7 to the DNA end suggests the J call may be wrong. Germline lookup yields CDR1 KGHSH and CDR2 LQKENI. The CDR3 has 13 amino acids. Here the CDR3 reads CASSSTGVGEQYF. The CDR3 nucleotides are TGTGCCAGCTCATCGACAGGGGTCGGCGAGCAGTACTTC.

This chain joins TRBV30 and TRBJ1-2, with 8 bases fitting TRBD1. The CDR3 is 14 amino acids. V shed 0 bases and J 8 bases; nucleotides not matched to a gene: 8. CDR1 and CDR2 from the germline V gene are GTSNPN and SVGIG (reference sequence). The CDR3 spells CAWSVGGQGQGYTF. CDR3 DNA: TGTGCCTGGAGTGTCGGAGGACAGGGTCAGGGCTACACCTTC.

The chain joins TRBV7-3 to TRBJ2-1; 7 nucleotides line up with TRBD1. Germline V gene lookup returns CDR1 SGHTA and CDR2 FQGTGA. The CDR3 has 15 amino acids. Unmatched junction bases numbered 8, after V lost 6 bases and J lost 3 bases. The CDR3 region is CASRAGAGGYNEQFF. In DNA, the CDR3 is TGTGCCAGCAGAGCCGGGGCAGGGGGCTACAATGAGCAGTTCTTC.

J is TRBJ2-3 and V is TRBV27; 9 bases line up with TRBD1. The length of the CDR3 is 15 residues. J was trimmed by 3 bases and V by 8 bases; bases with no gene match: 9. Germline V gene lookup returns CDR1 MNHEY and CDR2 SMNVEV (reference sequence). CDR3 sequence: CASGQGQGLTDTQYF. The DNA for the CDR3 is TGTGCCAGCGGCCAGGGACAGGGACTGACAGATACGCAGTATTTT.

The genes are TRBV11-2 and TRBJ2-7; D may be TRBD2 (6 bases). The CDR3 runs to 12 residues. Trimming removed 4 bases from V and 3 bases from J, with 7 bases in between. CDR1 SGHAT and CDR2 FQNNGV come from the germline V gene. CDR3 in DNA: TGTGCCAGCAGCTCCGGGGGCTACGAGCAGTACTTC. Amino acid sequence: CASSSGGYEQYF.

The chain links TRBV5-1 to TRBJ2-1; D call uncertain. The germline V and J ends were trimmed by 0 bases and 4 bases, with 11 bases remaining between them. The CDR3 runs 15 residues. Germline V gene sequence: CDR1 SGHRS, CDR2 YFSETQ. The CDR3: CASSLGPGEYNEQFF. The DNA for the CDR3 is TGCGCCAGCAGCTTGGGACCCGGAGAATACAATGAGCAGTTCTTC.

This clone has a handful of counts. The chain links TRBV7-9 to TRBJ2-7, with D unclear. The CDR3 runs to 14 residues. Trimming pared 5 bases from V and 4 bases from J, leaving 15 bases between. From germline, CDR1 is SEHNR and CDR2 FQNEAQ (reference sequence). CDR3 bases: TGTGCCAGCAGCCGTGTGACATCTCAATACGAGCAGTACTTC. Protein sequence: CASSRVTSQYEQYF. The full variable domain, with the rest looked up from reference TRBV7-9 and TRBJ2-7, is DTGVSQNPRHKITKRGQNVTFRCDPISEHNRLYWYRQTLGQGPEFLTYFQNEAQLEKSRLLSDRFSAERPKGSFSTLEIQRTEQGDSAMYLCASSRVTSQYEQYFGPGTRLTVT.

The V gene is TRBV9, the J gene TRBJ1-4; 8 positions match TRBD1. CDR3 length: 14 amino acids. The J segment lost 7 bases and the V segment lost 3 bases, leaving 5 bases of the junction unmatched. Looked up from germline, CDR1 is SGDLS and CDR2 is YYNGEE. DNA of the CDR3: TGTGCCAGCAGCGGTGGACAGGGCGGTGAAAAACTGTTTTTT. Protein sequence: CASSGGQGGEKLFF.

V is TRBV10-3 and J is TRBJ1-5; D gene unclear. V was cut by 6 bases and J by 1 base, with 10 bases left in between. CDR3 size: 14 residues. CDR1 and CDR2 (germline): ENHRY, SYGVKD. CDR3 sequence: CAIRDDGSNQPQHF. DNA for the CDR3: TGTGCCATCAGAGACGACGGGAGCAATCAGCCCCAGCATTTT.

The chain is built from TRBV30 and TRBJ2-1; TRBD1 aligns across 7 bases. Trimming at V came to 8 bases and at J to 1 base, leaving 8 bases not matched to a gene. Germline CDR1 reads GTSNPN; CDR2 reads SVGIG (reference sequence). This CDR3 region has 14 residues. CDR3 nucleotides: TGTGCCGCAACCAACAGGGGATCCTACAATGAGCAGTTCTTC. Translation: CAATNRGSYNEQFF.

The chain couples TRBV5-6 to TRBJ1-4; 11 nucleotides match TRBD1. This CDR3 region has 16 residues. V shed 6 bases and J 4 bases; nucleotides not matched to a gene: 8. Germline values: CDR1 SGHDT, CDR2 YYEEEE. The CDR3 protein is CASTTTGTGGNEKLFF. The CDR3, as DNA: TGTGCCAGCACCACCACCGGGACAGGGGGTAATGAAAAACTGTTTTTT. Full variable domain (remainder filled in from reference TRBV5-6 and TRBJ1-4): DAGVTQSPTHLIKTRGQQVTLRCSPKSGHDTVSWYQQALGQGPQFIFQYYEEEERQRGNFPDRFSGHQFPNYSSELNVNALLLGDSALYLCASTTTGTGGNEKLFFGSGTQLSVL.

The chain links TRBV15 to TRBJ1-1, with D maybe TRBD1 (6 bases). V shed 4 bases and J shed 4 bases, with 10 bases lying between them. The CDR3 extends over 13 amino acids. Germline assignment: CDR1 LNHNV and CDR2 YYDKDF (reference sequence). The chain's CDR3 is CATSKGVSTEAFF. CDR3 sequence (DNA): TGTGCCACCAGCAAGGGGGTGAGCACTGAAGCTTTCTTT.

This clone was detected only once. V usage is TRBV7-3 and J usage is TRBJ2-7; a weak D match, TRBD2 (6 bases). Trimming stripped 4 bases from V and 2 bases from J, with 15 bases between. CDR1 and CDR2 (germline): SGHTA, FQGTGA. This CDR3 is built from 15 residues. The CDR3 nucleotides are TGTGCCAGCAGCTCCTCTGGAGGGCGCACCTACGAGCAGTACTTC. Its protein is CASSSSGGRTYEQYF.

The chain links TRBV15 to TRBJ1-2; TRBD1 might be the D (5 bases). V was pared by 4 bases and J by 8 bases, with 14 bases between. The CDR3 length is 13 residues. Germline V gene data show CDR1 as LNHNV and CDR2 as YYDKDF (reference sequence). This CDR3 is CATSTGNPNGYTF. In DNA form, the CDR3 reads TGTGCCACCAGCACAGGGAACCCAAACGGCTACACCTTC. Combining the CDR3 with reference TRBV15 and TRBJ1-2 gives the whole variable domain DAMVIQNPRYQVTQFGKPVTLSCSQTLNHNVMYWYQQKSSQAPKLLFHYYDKDFNNEADTPDNFQSRRPNTSFCFLDIRSPGLGDTAMYLCATSTGNPNGYTFGSGTRLTVV.